A single sample is the source of the 24 T cell receptor beta chains below, sequenced in a study of CD8 T cells in Susac syndrome. Random hexamers were used to reverse transcribe an amount of about 0.45 to 1 ug RNA. Each CDR3 protein is one row after TCRdb ran MiXCR on the immunoSEQ multiplex PCR reads. This repertoire shows fewer than 85,000 distinct CDR3 sequences, roughly 94% found once; its top ten account for 0.45% to 0.5%. Sample: CD8+ T cells from PBMCs. The receptors were gathered from a human donor with Susac syndrome.

The chain has TRBV6-5 and TRBJ2-3; the match to TRBD2 covers 8 bases. Germline assignment: CDR1 MNHEY and CDR2 SVGAGI. J gave up 3 bases and V 2 bases, and 7 bases lay outside the gene matches. CDR3 length: 16 residues. The CDR3 sequence is CASSYGPSGRTDTQYF. The CDR3 bases are TGTGCCAGCAGTTACGGGCCTAGCGGGCGAACAGATACGCAGTATTTT.

J is TRBJ1-5 and V is TRBV12-3 or TRBV12-4; D is ambiguous. The CDR3 contains 16 residues. Trimming took off 1 base at V and 0 bases at J, with 10 bases between the two ends. The DNA for the CDR3 is TGTGCCAGCAGTTTAGGATTCCTATATAGCAATCAGCCCCAGCATTTT. Amino acid sequence: CASSLGFLYSNQPQHF.

This clonotype was counted a single time. The genes are TRBV30 and TRBJ1-2; D is perhaps TRBD1 (5 bases). The CDR3 is 11 residues long. V lost 5 bases, J lost 8 bases, and 12 bases lay in between. CDR1 and CDR2 (germline): GTSNPN, SVGIG (reference sequence). CDR3 nucleotides: TGTGCCTGGGACAGTGGCCTGGGCTACACCTTC. It is translated as CAWDSGLGYTF.

The chain uses TRBV4-3 and TRBJ1-5; 8 nucleotides agree with TRBD1. The CDR3 loop spans 17 amino acids. Germline values: CDR1 LGHNA, CDR2 YSLEER. V shed 0 bases and J 3 bases; nucleotides not matched to a gene: 7. CDR3 sequence reads: CASSQEVDREDNQPQHF. The CDR3 DNA reads as TGCGCCAGCAGCCAAGAAGTGGACAGGGAGGACAATCAGCCCCAGCATTTT.

The V and J genes are TRBV12-3 or TRBV12-4 and TRBJ1-2, with D possibly TRBD1 on 5 matching bases. The CDR3 length is 12 residues. With 3 bases removed from V and 7 bases from J, the gap between germline ends came to 9 bases. CDR3 in amino acids: CASSFWGSGYTF. The CDR3 DNA reads TGTGCCAGCAGTTTCTGGGGGTCTGGCTACACCTTC.

This clonotype was seen once. V usage is TRBV4-1 and J usage is TRBJ1-5; D gene uncertain. With 2 bases removed from V and 5 bases from J, the gap between germline ends came to 7 bases. The CDR3 loop spans 13 amino acids. Germline CDR1 reads MGHRA; CDR2 reads YSYEKL. The CDR3 nucleotides are TGCGCCAGCAGCCAATATCCCGATCAGCCCCAGCATTTT. Protein: CASSQYPDQPQHF.

There are a few counts of this clonotype. This rearrangement joins TRBV12-3 or TRBV12-4 to TRBJ2-1, with D possibly matching TRBD1 (6 bases). V lost 3 bases and J 9 bases, leaving 9 bases between the germline ends. This CDR3 spans 12 amino acids. Written as DNA, the CDR3 is TGTGCCAGCAGTTTGGGACAAAGTGAGCAGTTCTTC. Its translation is CASSLGQSEQFF.

This rearrangement joins TRBV20-1 to TRBJ2-3; D is perhaps TRBD2 (6 bases). Looked up from germline, CDR1 is DFQATT and CDR2 is SNEGSKA (reference sequence). The CDR3 consists of 17 residues. V lost 0 bases and J 5 bases, leaving 21 bases between the germline ends. The CDR3 spells CSARDPHPEGRLDTQYF. CDR3 DNA sequence: TGCAGTGCTAGAGATCCCCATCCGGAGGGCCGATTAGATACGCAGTATTTT.

This chain joins TRBV7-9 and TRBJ2-1; 10 nucleotides line up with TRBD1. This CDR3 spans 16 amino acids. V shed 5 bases, J shed 7 bases, and the junction held 11 bases outside the gene matches. The germline V gene has CDR1 SEHNR and CDR2 FQNEAQ (reference sequence). DNA of the CDR3: TGTGCCAGCAGCCCCGGGACAGGGGAGTACACGAATGAGCAGTTCTTC. Its translation is CASSPGTGEYTNEQFF.

The chain has TRBV29-1 and TRBJ2-4, with 10 bases matching TRBD1. The germline gives CDR1 SQVTM, CDR2 ANQGSEA. The CDR3 totals 12 residues. V shed 3 bases and J 8 bases; nucleotides not matched to a gene: 1. This CDR3 is CSVEGQGYIQYF. The CDR3 region has the DNA TGCAGCGTTGAGGGACAGGGGTACATTCAGTACTTC.

This clonotype has only one observation. This sequence joins TRBV5-4 and TRBJ2-1; 14 positions agree with TRBD2. The CDR3 loop spans 20 amino acids. The germline V gene has CDR1 SGHNT and CDR2 YYREEE (reference sequence). V was clipped by 0 bases and J by 4 bases; unmatched bases: 12. The CDR3 reads CASSLATGLAGGPPYNEQFF. The CDR3 nucleotides are TGTGCCAGCAGCTTGGCCACCGGACTAGCGGGAGGCCCACCTTACAATGAGCAGTTCTTC.

This clonotype was seen only once. J is TRBJ2-7 and V is TRBV7-6; possibly TRBD2 for D (6 bases). CDR3 length: 14 residues. The V gene lost 7 bases and the J gene lost 1 base, with 14 bases spanning the gap. Germline loops: CDR1 SGHVS, CDR2 FNYEAQ. CDR3 region: CASTEESGSYEQYF. CDR3 bases: TGTGCCAGCACCGAAGAGAGCGGGTCCTACGAGCAGTACTTC.

J is TRBJ2-4 and V is TRBV18; 9 positions match TRBD1. This CDR3 is 15 amino acids long. The trim removed 3 bases at V and 5 bases at J, leaving 5 bases unmatched. From germline, CDR1 is KGHSH and CDR2 LQKENI. Written as DNA, the CDR3 is TGTGCCAGCTCACCGGGACAGGGAAGGCAAAACATTCAGTACTTC. It encodes CASSPGQGRQNIQYF.

The chain recombines TRBV5-6 with TRBJ2-5; D is possibly TRBD2 (5 bases). The CDR3 is made up of 11 amino acids. Between the trimmed V and J ends, which lost 6 bases and 9 bases, there was a span of 12 bases. Germline V gives CDR1 SGHDT, CDR2 YYEEEE. The CDR3 loop is CASTLDGAQYF. CDR3 in DNA: TGTGCCAGCACCCTAGACGGGGCCCAGTACTTC.

For the CDR3, the DNA is TGTGCCAGCAGCCAAGAGGCGGGCTACAATGAGCAGTTCTTC. This encodes CASSQEAGYNEQFF. The V gene is TRBV14, the J gene TRBJ2-1; possible D gene TRBD2, 5 bases. CDR1 and CDR2 from the germline V gene are SGHDN and FVKESK. The CDR3 is 14 amino acids. The V end was cut by 0 bases, the J end by 3 bases, with 6 bases between.

The rearrangement uses TRBV20-1 and TRBJ2-1; TRBD2 matches 14 bases. Germline lookup yields CDR1 DFQATT and CDR2 SNEGSKA (reference sequence). There are 17 residues in the CDR3. J gave up 7 bases and V 6 bases, and 14 bases lay outside the gene matches. The CDR3 nucleotides are TGCAGTGCCCGTGGGACTAGCGGGAGATACGGCGGTAATGAGCAGTTCTTC. The encoded protein is CSARGTSGRYGGNEQFF.

This chain uses TRBV11-1 with TRBJ2-1; the match to TRBD2 covers 13 bases. CDR1 and CDR2 (germline): SGHAT, FQDESV (reference sequence). V was clipped by 3 bases and J by 0 bases; unmatched bases: 11. The CDR3 sequence is 20 residues long. CDR3 protein: CASSFPLGTSGTNSYNEQFF. The CDR3 DNA is TGTGCCAGCAGCTTCCCTCTAGGGACTAGCGGGACCAACTCCTACAATGAGCAGTTCTTC.

This rearrangement joins TRBV7-2 to TRBJ2-2; D may match TRBD1 or TRBD2 (5 bases each). CDR1 and CDR2 from the germline V gene are SGHTA and FQGNSA. The CDR3 is made up of 17 amino acids. V shed 4 bases and J shed 0 bases, with 15 bases lying between them. The CDR3 DNA reads as TGTGCCAGCAGCTGGGGACCCTACGAGTCGAACACCGGGGAGCTGTTTTTT. Protein sequence: CASSWGPYESNTGELFF.

The table lists this clonotype with a count of one. V usage is TRBV9 and J usage is TRBJ1-5; 9 bases align to TRBD1. The CDR3 runs to 14 residues. The germline V gene encodes CDR1 SGDLS and CDR2 YYNGEE. Unmatched junction bases numbered 3, after V lost 4 bases and J lost 4 bases. CDR3 sequence: CASSKQGANQPQHF. CDR3 nucleotide sequence: TGTGCCAGCAGCAAACAGGGGGCTAATCAGCCCCAGCATTTT.

The chain is built from TRBV12-5 and TRBJ1-1, with D unclear. This CDR3 contains 14 residues. The V and J ends lost 6 bases and 4 bases respectively, with 15 bases between them. Germline CDR1 is LGHNT and CDR2 is FRNRAP. The CDR3 loop is CASGLRTGGTEAFF. DNA for the CDR3: TGTGCTAGTGGCTTACGGACTGGCGGCACTGAAGCTTTCTTT.

The chain links TRBV4-1 to TRBJ2-7; possible D gene TRBD2, 6 bases. In germline, CDR1 is MGHRA, CDR2 YSYEKL. The CDR3 extends over 14 amino acids. Trimming removed 4 bases from V and 4 bases from J, with 14 bases in between. CDR3 in DNA: TGCGCCAGCAGCCTATTCCAGGGACTTTACGAGCAGTACTTC. This encodes CASSLFQGLYEQYF.

The CDR3 DNA is TGTGCCAGCAGCCTTATCGAAACAGGAAACTCCTACGAGCAGTACTTC. It translates to CASSLIETGNSYEQYF. The rearrangement uses TRBV28 and TRBJ2-7; weak D call: TRBD1 (5 bases). Germline V gives CDR1 MDHEN, CDR2 SYDVKM. The CDR3 runs 16 residues. V dropped 6 bases and J dropped 0 bases, with 18 bases sitting between them.

The chain has TRBV29-1 and TRBJ2-2; 10 positions match TRBD2. Germline V CDR1 and CDR2: SQVTM, ANQGSEA. This CDR3 has 15 amino acids. V shed 5 bases, J shed 1 base, and the junction held 4 bases outside the gene matches. The CDR3 coding sequence is TGCAGCGTTAGGGTAGCGGGAGGGAACACCGGGGAGCTGTTTTTT. It yields the protein CSVRVAGGNTGELFF.

The J gene is TRBJ2-3, the V gene TRBV4-1, with TRBD1 matching over 8 bases. This CDR3 comprises 16 residues. Unmatched junction bases numbered 10, after V lost 0 bases and J lost 8 bases. CDR1 and CDR2 from the germline V gene are MGHRA and YSYEKL. Here the CDR3 DNA reads TGCGCCAGCAGCCAAGAGCCGGGACAGGCCCTCGGTACGCAGTATTTT. Residues: CASSQEPGQALGTQYF.